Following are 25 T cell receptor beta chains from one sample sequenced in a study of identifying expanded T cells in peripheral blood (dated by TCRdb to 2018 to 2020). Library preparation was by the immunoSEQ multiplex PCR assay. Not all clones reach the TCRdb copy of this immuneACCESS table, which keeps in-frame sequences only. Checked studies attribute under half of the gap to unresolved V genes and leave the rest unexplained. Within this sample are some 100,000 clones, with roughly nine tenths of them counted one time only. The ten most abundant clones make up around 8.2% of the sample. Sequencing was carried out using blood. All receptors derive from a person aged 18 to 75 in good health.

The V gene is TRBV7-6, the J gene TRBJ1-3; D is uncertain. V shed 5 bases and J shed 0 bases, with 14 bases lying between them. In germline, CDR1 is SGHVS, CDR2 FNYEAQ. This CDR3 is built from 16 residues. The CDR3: CASSTTTGYSGNTIYF. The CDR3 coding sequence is TGTGCCAGCAGCACTACGACCGGCTACTCTGGAAACACCATATATTTT.

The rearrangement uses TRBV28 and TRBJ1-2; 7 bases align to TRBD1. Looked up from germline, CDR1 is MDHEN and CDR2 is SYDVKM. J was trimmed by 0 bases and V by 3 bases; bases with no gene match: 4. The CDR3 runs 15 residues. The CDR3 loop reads CASSLGTAANYGYTF. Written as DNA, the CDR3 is TGTGCCAGCAGTTTGGGGACAGCAGCTAACTATGGCTACACCTTC.

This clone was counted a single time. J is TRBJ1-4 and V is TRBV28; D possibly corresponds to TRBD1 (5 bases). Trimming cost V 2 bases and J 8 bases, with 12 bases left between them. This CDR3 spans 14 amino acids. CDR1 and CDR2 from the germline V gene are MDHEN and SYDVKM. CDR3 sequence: CASSLGGKEEKLFF. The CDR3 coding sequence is TGTGCCAGCAGTTTAGGGGGAAAGGAGGAAAAACTGTTTTTT.

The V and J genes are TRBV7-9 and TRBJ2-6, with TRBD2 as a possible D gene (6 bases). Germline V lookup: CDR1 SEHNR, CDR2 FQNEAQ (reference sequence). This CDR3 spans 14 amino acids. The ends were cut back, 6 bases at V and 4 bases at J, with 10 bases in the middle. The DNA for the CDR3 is TGTGCCAGCAGTCGGGAGACGGGGGCCAACGTCCTGACTTTC. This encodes CASSRETGANVLTF.

The CDR3 loop reads CSVEGGQNQITGNGYTF. The DNA of the CDR3 is TGCAGCGTTGAAGGGGGGCAGAATCAGATAACGGGGAATGGCTACACCTTC. J is TRBJ1-2 and V is TRBV29-1; possible D gene TRBD1, 6 bases. Germline-derived CDR1 and CDR2 are SQVTM and ANQGSEA. CDR3 length: 17 residues. V lost 1 base, J lost 6 bases, and 24 bases lay in between. Full variable domain (outside the CDR3, taken from reference TRBV29-1 and TRBJ1-2): SAVISQKPSRDICQRGTSLTIQCQVDSQVTMMFWYRQQPGQSLTLIATANQGSEATYESGFVIDKFPISRPNLTFSTLTVSNMSPEDSSIYLCSVEGGQNQITGNGYTFGSGTRLTVV.

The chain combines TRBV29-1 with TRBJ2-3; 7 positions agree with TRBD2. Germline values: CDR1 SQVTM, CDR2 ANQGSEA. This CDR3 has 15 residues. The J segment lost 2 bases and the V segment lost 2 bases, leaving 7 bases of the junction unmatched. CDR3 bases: TGCAGCGTTGAATGGCGGGGAGGGTCCACAGATACGCAGTATTTT. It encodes CSVEWRGGSTDTQYF.

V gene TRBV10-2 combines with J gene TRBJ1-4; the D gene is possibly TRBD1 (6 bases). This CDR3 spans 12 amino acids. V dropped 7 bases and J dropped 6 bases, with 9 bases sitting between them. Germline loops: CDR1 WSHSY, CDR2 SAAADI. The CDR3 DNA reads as TGCGCCAGCAAGAGGGGGGATGAAAAACTGTTTTTT. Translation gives CASKRGDEKLFF.

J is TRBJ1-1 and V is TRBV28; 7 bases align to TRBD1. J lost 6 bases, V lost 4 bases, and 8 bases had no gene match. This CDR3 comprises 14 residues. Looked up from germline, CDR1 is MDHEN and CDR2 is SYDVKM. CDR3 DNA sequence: TGTGCCAGCAGTTCCGACAGGGAGGTAGCTGAAGCTTTCTTT. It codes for CASSSDREVAEAFF.

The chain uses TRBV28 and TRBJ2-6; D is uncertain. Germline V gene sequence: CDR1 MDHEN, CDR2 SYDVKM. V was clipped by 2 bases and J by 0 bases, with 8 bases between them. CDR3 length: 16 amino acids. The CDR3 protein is CASSLTVTSGANVLTF. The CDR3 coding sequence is TGTGCCAGCAGTTTAACAGTGACCTCTGGGGCCAACGTCCTGACTTTC.

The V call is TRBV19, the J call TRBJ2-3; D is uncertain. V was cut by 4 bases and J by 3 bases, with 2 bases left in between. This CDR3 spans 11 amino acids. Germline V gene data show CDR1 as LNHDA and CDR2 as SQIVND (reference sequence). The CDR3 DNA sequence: TGTGCCAGTAGTAGAACAGATACGCAGTATTTT. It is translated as CASSRTDTQYF. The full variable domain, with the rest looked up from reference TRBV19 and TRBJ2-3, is DGGITQSPKYLFRKEGQNVTLSCEQNLNHDAMYWYRQDPGQGLRLIYYSQIVNDFQKGDIAEGYSVSREKKESFPLTVTSAQKNPTAFYLCASSRTDTQYFGPGTRLTVL.

CDR3 region: CASSPGLAGSTDTQYF. CDR3 nucleotides: TGTGCCAGCTCACCAGGACTAGCGGGGAGCACAGATACGCAGTATTTT. The genes are TRBV7-9 and TRBJ2-3; TRBD2 matches 12 bases. CDR3 length equals 16 residues. Per germline, CDR1 SEHNR and CDR2 FQNEAQ (reference sequence). Trimming at V came to 8 bases and at J to 0 bases, leaving 6 bases not matched to a gene.

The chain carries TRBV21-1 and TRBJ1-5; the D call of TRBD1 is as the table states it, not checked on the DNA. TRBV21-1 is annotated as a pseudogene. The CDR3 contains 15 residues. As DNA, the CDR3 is TGTGCCAGCAGCAAGACAGGTGAAGGTAATCAGCCCCAGCATTTT. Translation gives CASSKTGEGNQPQHF.

CDR3 in amino acids: CASSPRRGAGAVQNEQFF. The DNA for the CDR3 is TGTGCCAGCAGCCCCCGAAGGGGCGCGGGGGCTGTACAAAATGAGCAGTTCTTC. V and J are TRBV11-3 and TRBJ2-1, with a possible D match to TRBD2 (7 bases). Trimming removed 5 bases from V and 7 bases from J, with 27 bases in between. CDR3 size: 18 residues. Germline loops: CDR1 SGHNT, CDR2 YENEEA.

The CDR3 sequence: CASSPGHLLFDTQYF. The CDR3 nucleotides read TGTGCCAGCAGCCCGGGACACCTCCTTTTCGATACGCAGTATTTT. V is TRBV7-9 and J is TRBJ2-3; D is possibly TRBD1 (6 bases). There are 15 residues in the CDR3. Trimming removed 5 bases from V and 6 bases from J, with 18 bases in between. The germline V gene has CDR1 SEHNR and CDR2 FQNEAQ (reference sequence).

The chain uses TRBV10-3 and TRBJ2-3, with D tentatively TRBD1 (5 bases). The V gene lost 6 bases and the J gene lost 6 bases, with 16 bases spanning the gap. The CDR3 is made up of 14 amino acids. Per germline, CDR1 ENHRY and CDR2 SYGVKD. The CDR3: CAIRTTDGVDTQYF. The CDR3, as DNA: TGTGCCATCAGGACGACAGATGGCGTTGATACGCAGTATTTT.

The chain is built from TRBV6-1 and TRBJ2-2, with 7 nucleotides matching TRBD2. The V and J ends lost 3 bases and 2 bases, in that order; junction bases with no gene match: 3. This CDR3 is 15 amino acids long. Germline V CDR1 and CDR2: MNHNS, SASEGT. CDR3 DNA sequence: TGTGCCAGCAGTGAGCCTAGCGGTAACACCGGGGAGCTGTTTTTT. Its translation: CASSEPSGNTGELFF.

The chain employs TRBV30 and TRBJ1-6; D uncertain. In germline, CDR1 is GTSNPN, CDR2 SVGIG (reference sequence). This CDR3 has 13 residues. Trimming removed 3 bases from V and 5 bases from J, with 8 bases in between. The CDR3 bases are TGTGCCTGGAGCTCACGGAATAATTCACCCCTCCACTTT. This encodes CAWSSRNNSPLHF. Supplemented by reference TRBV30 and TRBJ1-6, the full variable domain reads SQTIHQWPATLVQPVGSPLSLECTVEGTSNPNLYWYRQAAGRGLQLLFYSVGIGQISSEVPQNLSASRPQDRQFILSSKKLLLSDSGFYLCAWSSRNNSPLHFGNGTRLTVT.

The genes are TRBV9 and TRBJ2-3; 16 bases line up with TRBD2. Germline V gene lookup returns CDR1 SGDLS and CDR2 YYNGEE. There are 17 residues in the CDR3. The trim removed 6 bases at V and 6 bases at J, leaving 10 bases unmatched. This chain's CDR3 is CASTDGTSGGALDTQYF. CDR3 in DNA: TGTGCCAGCACCGACGGGACTAGCGGGGGGGCTCTCGATACGCAGTATTTT.

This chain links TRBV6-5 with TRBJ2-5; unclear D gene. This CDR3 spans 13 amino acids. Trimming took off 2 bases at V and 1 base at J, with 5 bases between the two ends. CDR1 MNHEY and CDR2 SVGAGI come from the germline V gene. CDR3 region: CASSYEVQETQYF. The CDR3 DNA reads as TGTGCCAGCAGTTACGAGGTCCAAGAGACCCAGTACTTC.

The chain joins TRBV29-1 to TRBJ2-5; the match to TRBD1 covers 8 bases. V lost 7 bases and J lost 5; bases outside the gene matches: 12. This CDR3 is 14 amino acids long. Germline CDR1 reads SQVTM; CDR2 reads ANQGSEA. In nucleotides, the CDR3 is TGCAGCGGAGGTTTGGGCAGGGGGCCGGAGACCCAGTACTTC. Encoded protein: CSGGLGRGPETQYF.

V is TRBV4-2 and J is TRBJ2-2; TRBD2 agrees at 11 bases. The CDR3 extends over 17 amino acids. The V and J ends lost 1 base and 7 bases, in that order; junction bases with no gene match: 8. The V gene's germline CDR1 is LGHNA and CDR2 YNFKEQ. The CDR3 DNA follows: TGTGCCAGCAGCCAAGGAACTAGCGGGAGTTCCCTCGGGGAGCTGTTTTTT. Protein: CASSQGTSGSSLGELFF.

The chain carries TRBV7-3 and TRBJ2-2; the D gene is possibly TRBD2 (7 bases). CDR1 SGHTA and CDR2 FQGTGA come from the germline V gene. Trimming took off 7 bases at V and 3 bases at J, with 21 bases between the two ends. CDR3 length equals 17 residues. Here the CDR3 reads CASITPGGLGYTGELFF. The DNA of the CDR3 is TGTGCCAGCATCACGCCCGGGGGGCTGGGTTACACCGGGGAGCTGTTTTTT.

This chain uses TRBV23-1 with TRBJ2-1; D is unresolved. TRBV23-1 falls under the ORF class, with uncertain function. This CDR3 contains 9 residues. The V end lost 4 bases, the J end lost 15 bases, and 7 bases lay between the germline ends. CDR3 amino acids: CASSPLWFF. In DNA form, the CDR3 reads TGCGCCAGCAGTCCGCTGTGGTTCTTC.

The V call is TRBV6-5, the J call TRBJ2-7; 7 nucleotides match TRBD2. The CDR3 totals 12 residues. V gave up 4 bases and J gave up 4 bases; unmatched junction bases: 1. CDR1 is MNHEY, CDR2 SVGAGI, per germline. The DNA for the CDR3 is TGTGCCAGCAGTTCAGCGGGGTACGAGCAGTACTTC. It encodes CASSSAGYEQYF.

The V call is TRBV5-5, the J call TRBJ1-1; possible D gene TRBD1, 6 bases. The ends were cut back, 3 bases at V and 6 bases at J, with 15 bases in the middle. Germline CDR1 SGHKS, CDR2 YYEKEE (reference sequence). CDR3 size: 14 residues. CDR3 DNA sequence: TGTGCCAGCAGCTCTTGGGGACACCATGCTGAAGCTTTCTTT. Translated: CASSSWGHHAEAFF.